The clone carrying this T cell receptor (beta chain) was observed many times. The sample comes from a study of blood T cells in healthy people across ages. Primed by a sample-barcoded 5' primer and a J-beta primer mix, a second PCR proceeded for roughly 6 to 12 cycles. Any given sample supplied a minimum of 3 million CDR3-containing paired-end reads. TCRdb re-derived calls from the 5' RACE reads in MiXCR, one entry per CDR3 protein. The data hold hundreds of thousands of distinct CDR3 sequences, with under 45% observed a single time. Each sample had at least 6 million PBMCs isolated. Per sample, extraction of total RNA gave at least 5 micrograms in every case. CDR3 length equals 13 residues. Unmatched junction bases numbered 5, after V lost 5 bases and J lost 6 bases. Per the germline V gene, CDR1 is SGHNT and CDR2 is YENEEA.

The sample consisted of blood. The clonotype was recovered from a man between 60 and 75 years old in good health. This chain uses TRBV11-3 with TRBJ1-2; TRBD1 aligns across 8 bases. This CDR3 is CASSPRTGHGYTF. In DNA, the CDR3 is TGTGCCAGCAGCCCTAGGACAGGGCATGGCTACACCTTC.